The rows below give T cell receptor beta chains drawn from one sample of a study of T cell responses to AZD1222 COVID-19 vaccine. The repertoire was sequenced with immunoSEQ multiplex PCR; TCRdb's copy has only in-frame clones and lacks some. The repertoire holds roughly 140,000 clones, with about 93% as singletons. Source: peripheral blood, taken on day 0 of AZD1222 vaccination. The receptors shown here come from an adult in good health. Both conserved end residues are trimmed from each CDR3.

V gene	J gene	CDR3 protein
TRBV23-1	TRBJ1-2	ASSLGIRSDRGPFGYGYT
TRBV24-1	TRBJ2-2	ATRAANTGELF
TRBV5-1	TRBJ1-1	ASSLAPVNTEAF
TRBV3-1/TRBV3-2	TRBJ2-3	ASRSGHWVDTQY
TRBV7-3	TRBJ2-7	ASSPKGLAYEQY
TRBV3-1/TRBV3-2	TRBJ1-3	ASSQGSGNTIY
TRBV6-6	TRBJ1-5	ASRTTGPNQPQH
TRBV2	TRBJ1-5	ASRRDRGNQPQH
TRBV10-3	TRBJ1-5	AISDGNQPQH
TRBV12-3/TRBV12-4	TRBJ1-2	ASKRTDYGYT
TRBV3-1/TRBV3-2	TRBJ1-5	ASSPSRGNQPQH
TRBV6-2/TRBV6-3	TRBJ1-2	ASSYSGTEGYT
TRBV7-9	TRBJ2-2	ASSSPTSGRARTGELF
TRBV4-3	TRBJ2-5	ASSQVVGGAGETQY
TRBV4-2	TRBJ2-5	ASSQREQAGGPETQY
TRBV4-3	TRBJ1-2	ASSQEGGANYGYT
TRBV7-8	TRBJ2-2	ASSSRGKDTGELF
TRBV6-1	TRBJ1-6	ASSDEGTYNSPLH
TRBV9	TRBJ2-3	ASSPVGESTDTQY
TRBV6-5	TRBJ2-1	ASSFGPRGEQF
TRBV7-9	TRBJ1-4	ASSLALGAEKLF
TRBV18	TRBJ2-2	ASSSQGGHTGELF
TRBV27	TRBJ1-2	ASSLYKGSGYT
TRBV6-2/TRBV6-3	TRBJ1-1	ASSYSIYGEVTEAF
TRBV7-2	TRBJ2-3	ASSPGTTDTDTQY
TRBV7-8	TRBJ2-5	ASSLGRQETQY
TRBV3-1/TRBV3-2	TRBJ1-4	ASSQGGGDEKLF
TRBV5-8	TRBJ1-2	ASSLEDGYT
TRBV11-2	TRBJ2-7	ASSLRLAGLTHEQY
TRBV27	TRBJ1-1	ASSSAAGANTEAF
TRBV14	TRBJ1-2	ASSSAGPPNFYGYT
TRBV3-1/TRBV3-2	TRBJ2-7	ASSPSSGRGHEQY
TRBV4-3	TRBJ1-4	ASSHTGGNEKLF
TRBV2	TRBJ1-1	ASSGQDGTEAF
TRBV3-1/TRBV3-2	TRBJ2-1	ASSAQSRVLGIEQF
TRBV19	TRBJ2-7	AVGLGRGSYEQY
TRBV3-1/TRBV3-2	TRBJ2-7	ASSQEGTGTYEQY
TRBV19	TRBJ1-5	ASSPLNQPQH
TRBV6-2/TRBV6-3	TRBJ2-7	ASSPGTYEQY
TRBV2	TRBJ2-7	ASRGVAYEQY
TRBV4-3	TRBJ1-1	ASSQETGSLNTEAF
TRBV6-5	TRBJ1-1	AVGVQGNTEAF
TRBV7-2	TRBJ2-5	ASSQAGQETQY
TRBV7-3	TRBJ2-1	ASSKQGMGNEQF
TRBV4-3	TRBJ2-2	ASSQVPGPGPGELF
TRBV6-5	TRBJ2-1	ASSSSGEQF
TRBV10-3	TRBJ2-1	AISASVAGRDDEQF